This T cell receptor (beta chain) was identified during a study of shared clonotypes between healthy human individuals. V lost 4 bases, J lost 4 bases, and 7 bases stayed unmatched. The V gene's germline CDR1 is MNHEY and CDR2 SVGAGI. This CDR3 region has 15 residues. Naive CD8 cells lacked CD45RO and underwent positive selection for CCR7, leaving out terminally differentiated effector memory CD45RA+ cells. Study-level results: Generation probability values for non-shared clonotypes were lower than those for clonotypes shared by all four donors.

A word on this clone: Its antigen is unknown.

The protocol was immunoSEQ multiplex PCR, while the TCRdb copy is restricted to in-frame clones and leaves out a portion. Among hundreds of thousands of clones listed, 92% were seen once. Sequencing used naive CD8+ T cells sorted from blood. The V call is TRBV6-5, the J call TRBJ2-3; TRBD2 matches 8 bases. This clonotype originated in a man aged 25 to 40 in good health. The CDR3 loop reads CASSSIAGGADTQYF. The CDR3 region has the DNA TGTGCCAGCAGTTCCATAGCCGGGGGGGCAGATACGCAGTATTTT.